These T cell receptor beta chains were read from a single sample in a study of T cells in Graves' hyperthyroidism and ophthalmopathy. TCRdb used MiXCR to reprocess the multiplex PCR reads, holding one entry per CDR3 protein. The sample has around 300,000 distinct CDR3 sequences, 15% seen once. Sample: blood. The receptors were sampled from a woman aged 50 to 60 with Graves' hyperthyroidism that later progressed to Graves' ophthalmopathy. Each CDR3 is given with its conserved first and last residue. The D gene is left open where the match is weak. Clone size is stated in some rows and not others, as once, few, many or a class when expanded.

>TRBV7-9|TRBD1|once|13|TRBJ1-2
CASTLAGGSGYTF
TGTGCCAGCACCCTTGCAGGGGGCTCTGGCTACACCTTC
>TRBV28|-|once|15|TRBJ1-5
CASSKGRPGNQPQHF
TGTGCCAGCAGCAAAGGGAGACCGGGCAATCAGCCCCAGCATTTT
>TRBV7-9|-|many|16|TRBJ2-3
CASSLGQQTSTDTQYF
TGTGCCAGCAGCTTAGGCCAGCAGACTAGCACAGATACGCAGTATTTT
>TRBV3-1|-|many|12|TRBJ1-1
CASSQGITEAFF
TGTGCCAGCAGCCAGGGAATCACTGAAGCTTTCTTT
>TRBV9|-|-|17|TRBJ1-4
CASSGQTRDSANEKLFF
TGTGCCAGCAGCGGCCAAACCAGGGATTCGGCTAATGAAAAACTGTTTTTT
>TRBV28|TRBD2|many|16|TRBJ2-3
CASSLGGRGNTDTQYF
TGTGCCAGCAGTTTGGGCGGGAGAGGGAACACAGATACGCAGTATTTT
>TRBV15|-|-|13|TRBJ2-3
CATSRDTTDTQYF
TGTGCCACCAGCAGAGATACTACAGATACGCAGTATTTT
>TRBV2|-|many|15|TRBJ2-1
CASSENESSYNEQFF
TGTGCCAGCAGTGAAAATGAAAGCTCCTACAATGAGCAGTTCTTC
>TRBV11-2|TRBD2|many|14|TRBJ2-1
CASSLSGSKDEQFF
TGTGCCAGCAGCTTGAGCGGGAGTAAGGATGAGCAGTTCTTC
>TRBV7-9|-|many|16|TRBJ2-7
CASSSPPGAISYEQYF
TGTGCCAGCAGCTCTCCTCCAGGGGCTATCTCCTACGAGCAGTACTTC
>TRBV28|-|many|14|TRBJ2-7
CASRGDLPTYEQYF
TGTGCCAGCAGAGGTGATCTCCCCACCTACGAGCAGTACTTC
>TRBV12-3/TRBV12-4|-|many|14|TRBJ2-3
CASSFDITGDTQYF
TGTGCCAGCAGTTTTGACATCACGGGAGATACGCAGTATTTT
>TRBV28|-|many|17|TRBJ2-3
CASSPLGGQGKADTQYF
TGTGCCAGCAGCCCCTTGGGGGGGCAGGGAAAAGCAGATACGCAGTATTTT
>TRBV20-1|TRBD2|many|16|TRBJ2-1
CSARDGTSGRYNEQFF
TGCAGTGCTAGGGACGGGACTAGCGGGAGGTACAATGAGCAGTTCTTC
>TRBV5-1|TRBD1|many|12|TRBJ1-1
CASSSGGTEAFF
TGCGCCAGCAGCTCAGGGGGGACTGAAGCTTTCTTT
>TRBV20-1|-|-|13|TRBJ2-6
CSAFLPGANVLTF
TGCAGTGCCTTCCTCCCTGGGGCCAACGTCCTGACTTTC